These 9 T cell receptor beta chains were sequenced from one sample in a study of fetal regulatory T cell absence and autoimmunity. The repertoire was sequenced with immunoSEQ multiplex PCR; TCRdb's copy has only in-frame clones and lacks some. The table lists some 46,000 clones, about four fifths of them singletons. Sequences were obtained from cord blood. These receptors all stem from a newborn boy with IPEX syndrome.

This chain connects TRBV30 to TRBJ2-1; no clear D gene. Germline assignment: CDR1 GTSNPN and CDR2 SVGIG (reference sequence). The CDR3 runs to 10 residues. Trimming shortened V by 3 bases and J by 5 bases, and 2 bases separated the two germline ends. The CDR3 DNA follows: TGTGCCTGGAGCAACAATGAGCAGTTCTTC. Its translation: CAWSNNEQFF.

This clone has only a few counts. The chain combines TRBV7-8 with TRBJ1-6; 12 bases fit TRBD1. V dropped 5 bases and J dropped 9; count of bases not matched to a gene: 5. CDR1 and CDR2 (germline): SGHVS, FQNEAQ. This CDR3 spans 15 amino acids. The CDR3 sequence is CASSAGTGGSSPLHF. CDR3 DNA sequence: TGTGCCAGCAGCGCCGGGACAGGGGGCAGTTCACCCCTCCACTTT.

This rearrangement joins TRBV30 to TRBJ1-4; no reliable D call. The CDR3 is made up of 15 amino acids. CDR1 is GTSNPN and CDR2 is SVGIG in the germline V gene (reference sequence). The V end lost 1 base, the J end lost 8 bases, and 17 bases lay between the germline ends. The CDR3, as DNA: TGTGCCTGGAGTGCATACAGTTCCTCGAGCGAAAAACTGTTTTTT. Translation: CAWSAYSSSSEKLFF. Combining the CDR3 with reference TRBV30 and TRBJ1-4 gives the whole variable domain SQTIHQWPATLVQPVGSPLSLECTVEGTSNPNLYWYRQAAGRGLQLLFYSVGIGQISSEVPQNLSASRPQDRQFILSSKKLLLSDSGFYLCAWSAYSSSSEKLFFGSGTQLSVL.

This clone appeared once. The chain joins TRBV5-4 to TRBJ2-3; D is undetermined. The length of the CDR3 is 16 residues. Germline V gene lookup returns CDR1 SGHNT and CDR2 YYREEE (reference sequence). Trimming removed 3 bases from V and 0 bases from J, with 14 bases in between. CDR3 protein: CASSWIPFSSTDTQYF. CDR3 bases: TGTGCCAGCAGCTGGATCCCTTTTTCTAGCACAGATACGCAGTATTTT.

The V call is TRBV10-3, the J call TRBJ2-2, with a tentative D call TRBD2 (5 bases). CDR1 and CDR2 from the germline V gene are ENHRY and SYGVKD. The CDR3 sequence is 15 residues long. V lost 2 bases and J lost 3, with 10 bases in between. The CDR3 reads CAISEQRVDTGELFF. The DNA of the CDR3 is TGTGCCATCAGTGAGCAGAGGGTTGACACCGGGGAGCTGTTTTTT.

The rearrangement uses TRBV4-2 and TRBJ2-3; the D is unclear. The germline V and J ends were trimmed by 4 bases and 2 bases, with 22 bases remaining between them. CDR3 length: 18 amino acids. CDR1 is LGHNA, CDR2 YNFKEQ, per germline. The CDR3 coding sequence is TGTGCCAGCAGCCCTCTCCGGGCCGCAGATAGGGCCACAGATACGCAGTATTTT. Translation gives CASSPLRAADRATDTQYF.

The rearrangement joins TRBV14 to TRBJ2-3; 9 positions match TRBD2. Trimming at V came to 8 bases and at J to 4 bases, leaving 7 bases not matched to a gene. The CDR3 spans 14 residues. Per germline, CDR1 SGHDN and CDR2 FVKESK. The CDR3 spells CASHRSGSADTQYF. DNA for the CDR3: TGTGCCAGCCACCGTAGCGGGAGCGCAGATACGCAGTATTTT.

V is TRBV10-3 and J is TRBJ2-1; 9 bases are a match to TRBD2. Germline V CDR1 and CDR2: ENHRY, SYGVKD. The CDR3 contains 15 residues. V lost 11 bases and J lost 6; bases outside the gene matches: 14. The CDR3 reads CAAQGGLAGFNEQFF. The CDR3 nucleotides are TGTGCCGCCCAAGGGGGTCTAGCGGGATTCAATGAGCAGTTCTTC.

The rearrangement links TRBV19 to TRBJ2-5; D is perhaps TRBD2 (5 bases). V dropped 3 bases and J dropped 0 bases, with 14 bases sitting between them. In germline, CDR1 is LNHDA, CDR2 SQIVND (reference sequence). This CDR3 spans 16 amino acids. The CDR3 sequence is CASSIWFAGYQETQYF. Written as DNA, the CDR3 is TGTGCCAGTAGTATTTGGTTCGCGGGCTACCAAGAGACCCAGTACTTC.